This is a list of T cell receptor beta chains from one sample in a study of blood T cell repertoires in COVID-19. This table comes from immunoSEQ multiplex PCR, and its TCRdb copy is limited to in-frame clones, with some not included. The sample lists approximately 310,000 clones, approximately 81% occurring once. The sample taken for sequencing was PBMCs or T cells enriched from blood (not recorded which). These TCRs come from a woman aged 25 to 39 who had been exposed to COVID-19. Each CDR3 is given with its conserved first and last residue. The order of the fields is CDR3 DNA, CDR3 protein, D gene, J gene, V gene, clone size. The D gene is left open where the match is weak. Clone size appears in some rows only: once, few, many, or a class for an expanded clone.

CDR3nt: TGCGCCAGCAGCCAAGTAGGACTGGGCTACGAGCAGTACTTC
CDR3aa: CASSQVGLGYEQYF
d_gene: NA
j_gene: TRBJ2-7
v_gene: TRBV4-1
abundance: NA

CDR3nt: TGTGCCACCCGGCGCGGTCCGGTCGGGGACTATGGCTACACCTTC
CDR3aa: CATRRGPVGDYGYTF
d_gene: NA
j_gene: TRBJ1-2
v_gene: TRBV19
abundance: NA

CDR3nt: TGTGCCAGCAGCCAACTAGCCGGCGAGGGGGCCATCTCCTACGAGCAGTACTTC
CDR3aa: CASSQLAGEGAISYEQYF
d_gene: TRBD1
j_gene: TRBJ2-7
v_gene: TRBV3-1/TRBV3-2
abundance: NA

CDR3nt: TGTGCCAGCAGCCAAGGGACTAGCGGGATCGACGAGCAGTACTTC
CDR3aa: CASSQGTSGIDEQYF
d_gene: TRBD2
j_gene: TRBJ2-7
v_gene: TRBV14
abundance: NA

CDR3nt: TGTGCCAGCAGCCGATGGACAGCCTCCTACGAGCAGTACTTC
CDR3aa: CASSRWTASYEQYF
d_gene: NA
j_gene: TRBJ2-7
v_gene: TRBV5-6
abundance: NA

CDR3nt: TGTGCCAGCAGTTTATCGTCTACCATGAACACTGAAGCTTTCTTT
CDR3aa: CASSLSSTMNTEAFF
d_gene: NA
j_gene: TRBJ1-1
v_gene: TRBV27
abundance: NA

CDR3nt: TGTGCCAGCAAACCGAGCGCGGGACTAGCTGCCTACGAGCAGTACTTC
CDR3aa: CASKPSAGLAAYEQYF
d_gene: TRBD2
j_gene: TRBJ2-7
v_gene: TRBV27
abundance: NA

CDR3nt: TGTGCCAGCGTTGAAGGGGAAAGCTCCTATAATTCACCCCTCCACTTT
CDR3aa: CASVEGESSYNSPLHF
d_gene: NA
j_gene: TRBJ1-6
v_gene: TRBV7-9
abundance: once

CDR3nt: TGCGCCAGCAGCCAAGGACTTATGGATACGCAGTATTTT
CDR3aa: CASSQGLMDTQYF
d_gene: NA
j_gene: TRBJ2-3
v_gene: TRBV4-3
abundance: NA

CDR3nt: TGTGCCAGCAGTAACTCAGGGCTCACTAATGAAAAACTGTTTTTT
CDR3aa: CASSNSGLTNEKLFF
d_gene: NA
j_gene: TRBJ1-4
v_gene: TRBV7-2
abundance: NA

CDR3nt: TGTGCCAGCCGTACGGGACAGAATAATGAAAAACTGTTTTTT
CDR3aa: CASRTGQNNEKLFF
d_gene: TRBD1
j_gene: TRBJ1-4
v_gene: TRBV27
abundance: NA

CDR3nt: TGCAGCGTTGGATCAGGGTTCAATCAGCCCCAGCATTTT
CDR3aa: CSVGSGFNQPQHF
d_gene: NA
j_gene: TRBJ1-5
v_gene: TRBV29-1
abundance: NA

CDR3nt: TGTGCCAGTAGAGTTGAAAACACTGAAGCTTTCTTT
CDR3aa: CASRVENTEAFF
d_gene: NA
j_gene: TRBJ1-1
v_gene: TRBV18
abundance: NA

CDR3nt: TGTGCCAGTAGTATCGGCCAGGGGACAAGCCGGTACCAGCCCCAGCATTTT
CDR3aa: CASSIGQGTSRYQPQHF
d_gene: NA
j_gene: TRBJ1-5
v_gene: TRBV19
abundance: NA

CDR3nt: TGTGCCAGCAGTTTTTTCGCGGGGACCTACGAGCAGTACTTC
CDR3aa: CASSFFAGTYEQYF
d_gene: NA
j_gene: TRBJ2-7
v_gene: TRBV27
abundance: NA

CDR3nt: TGTGCCAGCAGAGGGACAGCGAACACTGAAGCTTTCTTT
CDR3aa: CASRGTANTEAFF
d_gene: TRBD1
j_gene: TRBJ1-1
v_gene: TRBV28
abundance: NA

CDR3nt: TGTGCCAGCAGCCGGACACCGAACACTGAAGCTTTCTTT
CDR3aa: CASSRTPNTEAFF
d_gene: NA
j_gene: TRBJ1-1
v_gene: TRBV25-1
abundance: few

CDR3nt: TGTGCCAGCAGCGGAGGCGGGGACGAGCAGTACTTC
CDR3aa: CASSGGGDEQYF
d_gene: NA
j_gene: TRBJ2-7
v_gene: TRBV7-9
abundance: NA

CDR3nt: TGTGCCAGCATCCGGACTAGCGGGGGTAATTACGAGCAGTACTTC
CDR3aa: CASIRTSGGNYEQYF
d_gene: TRBD2
j_gene: TRBJ2-7
v_gene: TRBV13
abundance: NA

CDR3nt: TGTGCCAGCAGTGGACGGACAGGGCGGAATTCACCCCTCCACTTT
CDR3aa: CASSGRTGRNSPLHF
d_gene: TRBD1
j_gene: TRBJ1-6
v_gene: TRBV28
abundance: NA

CDR3nt: TGTGCCTGGAGTGTGAGCGGGGGGGTCACCCTCACAGATACGCAGTATTTT
CDR3aa: CAWSVSGGVTLTDTQYF
d_gene: TRBD2
j_gene: TRBJ2-3
v_gene: TRBV30
abundance: NA

CDR3nt: TGTGCCTGGAGTCAAGGGGGTAATTCACCCCTCCACTTT
CDR3aa: CAWSQGGNSPLHF
d_gene: NA
j_gene: TRBJ1-6
v_gene: TRBV30
abundance: NA

CDR3nt: TGTGCCAGCAGCTTAGGTGTCAGCTCCTACGAGCAGTACTTC
CDR3aa: CASSLGVSSYEQYF
d_gene: NA
j_gene: TRBJ2-7
v_gene: TRBV11-2
abundance: NA